The 20 T cell receptor beta chains below were found in one sample sequenced in a study of blood T cell repertoires in COVID-19. The assay was immunoSEQ multiplex PCR, and TCRdb's table has in-frame clones only and misses some. The sample lists some 270,000 clones, approximately 83% occurring once. Sequencing input: PBMCs or T cells enriched from blood (not recorded which). The source of these receptors is a man in his fifties who had recovered from COVID-19.

The V gene is TRBV28, the J gene TRBJ2-3; 13 bases are a match to TRBD2. CDR3 size: 20 residues. Germline CDR1 reads MDHEN; CDR2 reads SYDVKM. After removal of 6 bases from V and 1 base from J, the junction contained 16 bases not matched to a gene. The CDR3 reads CASRVRLAGGTSFGTDTQYF. The CDR3 DNA reads as TGTGCCAGCAGGGTCCGACTAGCGGGAGGAACTAGCTTTGGCACAGATACGCAGTATTTT.

Worth noting for this clone: This specimen includes other DNA sequences encoding the same CDR3. V gene TRBV5-1 combines with J gene TRBJ1-5; D unresolved. The V gene lost 0 bases and the J gene lost 5 bases, with 6 bases spanning the gap. The CDR3 loop spans 13 amino acids. Per the germline V gene, CDR1 is SGHRS and CDR2 is YFSETQ. The CDR3 loop is CASSLGGDQPQHF. CDR3 DNA sequence: TGCGCCAGCAGCTTGGGCGGGGATCAGCCCCAGCATTTT.

This sequence joins TRBV28 and TRBJ2-3; maybe TRBD2 (5 bases). The CDR3 is 12 residues long. V was shortened by 6 bases and J by 5 bases, with 9 bases between the two germline ends. Germline CDR1 is MDHEN and CDR2 is SYDVKM. In nucleotides, the CDR3 is TGTGCCAGCAGCCCACGGGGAGATACGCAGTATTTT. It specifies CASSPRGDTQYF.

V gene TRBV5-6 combines with J gene TRBJ2-7; the D gene is possibly TRBD1 (6 bases). V dropped 3 bases and J dropped 6 bases, with 22 bases sitting between them. Looked up from germline, CDR1 is SGHDT and CDR2 is YYEEEE. The CDR3 is made up of 16 amino acids. Here the CDR3 reads CASSSTPGHRSVEQYF. The CDR3 nucleotides read TGTGCCAGCAGCTCGACGCCGGGACATAGGTCTGTCGAGCAGTACTTC.

The V and J genes are TRBV15 and TRBJ2-3; TRBD1 aligns across 7 bases. Germline CDR1 is LNHNV and CDR2 is YYDKDF (reference sequence). With V trimmed by 1 base and J by 5 bases, 6 bases remained unmatched. This CDR3 comprises 15 residues. The CDR3 sequence: CATSRGGQLGDTQYF. The DNA for the CDR3 is TGTGCCACCAGCAGAGGGGGACAGCTGGGAGATACGCAGTATTTT.

The V gene is TRBV5-1, the J gene TRBJ1-4, with 8 positions matching TRBD1. The CDR3 length is 15 residues. V was clipped by 3 bases and J by 4 bases; unmatched bases: 5. CDR1 and CDR2 (germline): SGHRS, YFSETQ. This CDR3 reads CASSSQGGINEKLFF. Here the CDR3 DNA reads TGCGCCAGCAGCTCACAGGGGGGGATTAATGAAAAACTGTTTTTT.

This chain links TRBV5-1 with TRBJ2-7; D is unresolved. CDR3 length: 16 residues. Between the trimmed V and J ends, which lost 4 bases and 7 bases, there was a span of 24 bases. The germline gives CDR1 SGHRS, CDR2 YFSETQ. CDR3 amino acids: CASSLHHLGEVGEQYF. The CDR3 nucleotides read TGCGCCAGCAGCCTCCACCACCTAGGAGAGGTCGGGGAGCAGTACTTC.

The chain carries TRBV21-1 and TRBJ1-6; TRBD1, the table's D call, lacks a check against the DNA. TRBV21-1 is given as a pseudogene. The CDR3 has 24 amino acids. As DNA, the CDR3 is TGTGCCAGCAGCAAAGGATTCGGGACAGTGACTAATATAGAGTCTAGCTCCTATAATTCACCCCTCCACTTT. Protein: CASSKGFGTVTNIESSSYNSPLHF.

This clone was seen a few times. The chain joins TRBV6-5 to TRBJ2-7, with a possible D match to TRBD2 (5 bases). CDR3 length: 15 amino acids. Germline V gene data show CDR1 as MNHEY and CDR2 as SVGAGI. Trimming shortened V by 4 bases and J by 0 bases, and 13 bases separated the two germline ends. The CDR3 DNA is TGTGCCAGCAGTTCAGAGGGATATGGCTCCTACGAGCAGTACTTC. Amino acids: CASSSEGYGSYEQYF.

The genes are TRBV4-1 and TRBJ2-7; tentatively, D is TRBD2 (6 bases). Germline loops: CDR1 MGHRA, CDR2 YSYEKL. The V end was cut by 4 bases, the J end by 3 bases, with 16 bases between. This CDR3 comprises 15 residues. CDR3 DNA sequence: TGCGCCAGCAGCCTACTGGGAGGAGGGAACTACGAGCAGTACTTC. It translates to CASSLLGGGNYEQYF.

The chain carries TRBV7-6 and TRBJ1-6; D uncertain. The V gene's germline CDR1 is SGHVS and CDR2 FNYEAQ. The CDR3 consists of 13 residues. Trimming removed 1 base from V and 8 bases from J, with 6 bases in between. CDR3 sequence (DNA): TGTGCCAGCAGCTTAGGCCGGGATTCACCCCTCCACTTT. This codes for CASSLGRDSPLHF.

The rearrangement uses TRBV10-3 and TRBJ2-3; the match to TRBD2 covers 8 bases. CDR3 length: 15 amino acids. V dropped 3 bases and J dropped 0; count of bases not matched to a gene: 2. The V gene's germline CDR1 is ENHRY and CDR2 SYGVKD. CDR3 sequence (DNA): TGTGCCATCAGTGAAGCGGGAGATAGCACAGATACGCAGTATTTT. Amino acids: CAISEAGDSTDTQYF.

This chain links TRBV28 with TRBJ2-7; TRBD2 agrees at 8 bases. The CDR3 spans 14 residues. V was clipped by 2 bases and J by 10 bases; unmatched bases: 10. Germline CDR1 is MDHEN and CDR2 is SYDVKM. The CDR3 DNA reads as TGTGCCAGCAGTTTAGTGGGTAGCGGGGCCCCTCAGTACTTC. Translation gives CASSLVGSGAPQYF.

This clone turned up a few times. The genes are TRBV10-2 and TRBJ2-2; 9 bases are shared with TRBD2. This CDR3 contains 14 residues. V was clipped by 10 bases and J by 3 bases; unmatched bases: 6. Per germline, CDR1 WSHSY and CDR2 SAAADI. CDR3 sequence: CAMTSGSYTGELFF. In DNA, the CDR3 is TGCGCCATGACTAGCGGCTCTTACACCGGGGAGCTGTTTTTT.

The V gene is TRBV27, the J gene TRBJ1-4; TRBD1 matches 8 bases. J was trimmed by 5 bases and V by 8 bases; bases with no gene match: 10. Germline V lookup: CDR1 MNHEY, CDR2 SMNVEV (reference sequence). This CDR3 contains 15 residues. CDR3 bases: TGTGCCAGCTCTGATGCAGGGGGCAGGAATGAAAAACTGTTTTTT. This translates into CASSDAGGRNEKLFF.

The rearrangement links TRBV9 to TRBJ2-4, with 8 bases fitting TRBD1. Trimming took 4 bases from V and 6 from J; bases not matched to a gene: 6. The CDR3 contains 14 residues. CDR1 is SGDLS and CDR2 is YYNGEE in the germline V gene. CDR3 protein: CASSTGGLGNIQYF. DNA of the CDR3: TGTGCCAGCAGCACAGGGGGTTTGGGAAACATTCAGTACTTC.

The DNA of the CDR3 is TGTGCCAGCCAGGGGAATAATTCACCCCTCCACTTT. Its translation: CASQGNNSPLHF. The gene calls are TRBV28 and TRBJ1-6, with D possibly TRBD1 on 6 matching bases. CDR1 and CDR2 from the germline V gene are MDHEN and SYDVKM. The CDR3 is 12 amino acids. Trimming took off 8 bases at V and 5 bases at J, with 7 bases between the two ends.

The rearrangement joins TRBV5-1 to TRBJ2-7, with 9 bases that match TRBD2. CDR1 is SGHRS and CDR2 is YFSETQ in the germline V gene. The V gene end was trimmed by 4 bases and the J gene end by 2 bases; junction bases not matched to a gene: 13. This CDR3 region has 17 residues. CDR3 loop: CASSARAGTSTAYEQYF. CDR3 bases: TGCGCCAGCAGCGCACGGGCCGGGACTAGCACCGCCTACGAGCAGTACTTC.

The chain employs TRBV27 and TRBJ1-1, with TRBD1 as a possible D gene (5 bases). Germline CDR1 reads MNHEY; CDR2 reads SMNVEV (reference sequence). The V end lost 8 bases, the J end lost 4 bases, and 14 bases lay between the germline ends. The CDR3 length is 13 residues. CDR3 nucleotide sequence: TGTGCCAGCGCCGTAGGGGCGAGCACTGAAGCTTTCTTT. Its protein is CASAVGASTEAFF.

The V call is TRBV9, the J call TRBJ2-3, with TRBD2 matching over 11 bases. CDR1 and CDR2 from the germline V gene are SGDLS and YYNGEE. V shed 0 bases, J shed 4 bases, and the junction held 1 base outside the gene matches. CDR3 length: 15 amino acids. The CDR3, as DNA: TGTGCCAGCAGCGTAGTTAGCGGGGGGGCAGATACGCAGTATTTT. It encodes CASSVVSGGADTQYF.